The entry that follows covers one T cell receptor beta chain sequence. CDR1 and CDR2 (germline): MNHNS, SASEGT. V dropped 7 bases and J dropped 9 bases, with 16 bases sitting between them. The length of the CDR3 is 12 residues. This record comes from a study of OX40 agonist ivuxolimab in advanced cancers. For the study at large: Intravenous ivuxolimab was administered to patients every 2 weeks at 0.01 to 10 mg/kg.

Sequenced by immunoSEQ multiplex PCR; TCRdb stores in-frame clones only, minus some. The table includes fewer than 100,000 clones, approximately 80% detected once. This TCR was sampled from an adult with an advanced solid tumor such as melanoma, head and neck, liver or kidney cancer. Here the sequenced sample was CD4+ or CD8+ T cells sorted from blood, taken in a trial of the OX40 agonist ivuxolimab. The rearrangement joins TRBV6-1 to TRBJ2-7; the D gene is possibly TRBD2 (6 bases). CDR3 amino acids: CASNPGGSVQYF. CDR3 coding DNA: TGTGCCAGCAACCCAGGAGGGTCAGTGCAGTACTTC.